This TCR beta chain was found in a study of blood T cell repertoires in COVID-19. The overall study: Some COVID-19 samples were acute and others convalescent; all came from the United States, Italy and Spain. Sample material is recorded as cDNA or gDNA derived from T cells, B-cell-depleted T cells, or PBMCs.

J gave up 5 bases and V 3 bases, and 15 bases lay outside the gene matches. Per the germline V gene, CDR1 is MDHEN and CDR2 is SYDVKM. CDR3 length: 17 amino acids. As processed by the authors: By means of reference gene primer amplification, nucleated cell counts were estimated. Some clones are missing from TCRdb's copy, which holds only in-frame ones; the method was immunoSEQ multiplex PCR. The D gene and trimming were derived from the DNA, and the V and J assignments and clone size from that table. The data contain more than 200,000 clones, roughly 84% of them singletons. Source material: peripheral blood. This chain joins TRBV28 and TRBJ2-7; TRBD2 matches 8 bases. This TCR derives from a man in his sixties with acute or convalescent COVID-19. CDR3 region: CASSFYRAAGGNDEQYF. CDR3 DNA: TGTGCCAGCAGTTTTTATAGGGCGGCGGGAGGTAACGACGAGCAGTACTTC.